This TCR beta chain was profiled in a study of T-cell reconstitution after alpha-beta-depleted transplantation in children. The CDR3 runs to 16 residues. The V gene's germline CDR1 is SGHNT and CDR2 YENEEA. J lost 8 bases, V lost 5 bases, and 8 bases had no gene match. TCRbeta library construction was performed incorporating unique molecular identifiers. TCRdb re-called the PCR reads through MiXCR, storing one row per CDR3 protein. The sample yields 330,000 or so distinct CDR3 sequences, 9% to 12% seen once. This clonotype was seen a few times. This TCR was recovered from a human donor who donated a stem cell graft to a child with acute lymphoblastic leukemia. The sample consisted of PBMCs from the stem cell graft donor, taken from the stem cell graft. The chain couples TRBV11-3 to TRBJ2-2, with 13 bases lining up with TRBD2. CDR3 nucleotide sequence: TGTGCCAGCAGCCAACGACTAGCGGGAGGAGCGGGGGAGCTGTTTTTT. Protein product: CASSQRLAGGAGELFF.